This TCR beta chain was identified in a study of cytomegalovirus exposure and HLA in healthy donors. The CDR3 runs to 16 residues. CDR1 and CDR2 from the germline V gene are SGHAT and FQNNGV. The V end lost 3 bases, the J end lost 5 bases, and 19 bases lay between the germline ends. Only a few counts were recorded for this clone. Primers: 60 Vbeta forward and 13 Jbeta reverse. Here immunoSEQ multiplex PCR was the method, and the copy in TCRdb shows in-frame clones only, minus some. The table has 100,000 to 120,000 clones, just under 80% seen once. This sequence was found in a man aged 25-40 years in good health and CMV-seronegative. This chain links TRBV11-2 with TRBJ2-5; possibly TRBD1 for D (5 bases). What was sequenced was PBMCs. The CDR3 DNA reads TGTGCCAGCAGCTTGGGAATGAAACAGGCGATCGAGACCCAGTACTTC. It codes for CASSLGMKQAIETQYF. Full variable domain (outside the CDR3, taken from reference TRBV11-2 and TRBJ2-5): EAGVAQSPRYKIIEKRQSVAFWCNPISGHATLYWYQQILGQGPKLLIQFQNNGVVDDSQLPKDRFSAERLKGVDSTLKIQPAKLEDSAVYLCASSLGMKQAIETQYFGPGTRLLVL.